The rows below give T cell receptor beta chains drawn from one sample of a study of T-cell memory formation after mild COVID-19. Each CDR3 protein gets one entry after TCRdb re-called the 5' RACE reads with MiXCR. This sample carries about 340,000 distinct CDR3 sequences, less than 20% of them seen once, and the ten largest clones take approximately 20%. The sequencing input was PBMCs or a T cell subset sorted from them (not recorded which). The source is a man aged 18-30 years who had mild COVID-19 (a few samples of this study predate the infection). Cell type and time point are not known. The CDR3 runs from the conserved cysteine through the conserved F or W.

j_gene: TRBJ2-7; v_gene: TRBV4-3; CDR3aa: CASSPTPGQGSPQQYF
j_gene: TRBJ2-3; v_gene: TRBV4-3; CDR3aa: CASSQNMRSSTDTQYF
j_gene: TRBJ1-2; v_gene: TRBV4-1; CDR3aa: CASSQTGTAYGYTF
j_gene: TRBJ1-5; v_gene: TRBV5-1; CDR3aa: CASSLAGGTGQPQHF
j_gene: TRBJ1-1; v_gene: TRBV5-1; CDR3aa: CASSSVPGTVTRGTEAFF
j_gene: TRBJ2-1; v_gene: TRBV6-6; CDR3aa: CASSFGSQRGEQFF
j_gene: TRBJ2-5; v_gene: TRBV6-1; CDR3aa: CASLRRGQETQYF
j_gene: TRBJ1-5; v_gene: TRBV7-2; CDR3aa: CASSLTTGQPQHF
j_gene: TRBJ2-3; v_gene: TRBV7-9; CDR3aa: CASSLFTGVDTQYF
j_gene: TRBJ2-5; v_gene: TRBV7-7; CDR3aa: CASSAPDRETQYF
j_gene: TRBJ1-2; v_gene: TRBV7-9; CDR3aa: CASNRENYGYTF
j_gene: TRBJ1-2; v_gene: TRBV12-3/TRBV12-4; CDR3aa: CASSFPPGYGYTF
j_gene: TRBJ2-1; v_gene: TRBV5-8; CDR3aa: CASSLASYNEQFF
j_gene: TRBJ1-1; v_gene: TRBV6-5; CDR3aa: CASSYYRDGGGDEAFF
j_gene: TRBJ1-2; v_gene: TRBV18; CDR3aa: CASSEGRSGGRYGYTF
j_gene: TRBJ2-7; v_gene: TRBV7-9; CDR3aa: CASSLRQALAYEQYF
j_gene: TRBJ2-1; v_gene: TRBV9; CDR3aa: CASSVAASEAYNEQFF
j_gene: TRBJ2-1; v_gene: TRBV7-9; CDR3aa: CASSPALEEQFF
j_gene: TRBJ2-7; v_gene: TRBV7-2; CDR3aa: CASSSGVGPYEQYF
j_gene: TRBJ2-3; v_gene: TRBV6-5; CDR3aa: CASRQGYTTDTQYF
j_gene: TRBJ2-2; v_gene: TRBV9; CDR3aa: CASSGAINTGELFF
j_gene: TRBJ2-7; v_gene: TRBV4-1; CDR3aa: CASSQADGGTYEQYF
j_gene: TRBJ2-3; v_gene: TRBV7-2; CDR3aa: CASSFRQTLTDTQYF
j_gene: TRBJ1-1; v_gene: TRBV4-1; CDR3aa: CASSQYGGNTEAFF
j_gene: TRBJ2-2; v_gene: TRBV6-2/TRBV6-3; CDR3aa: CASSLGTRDTGELFF
j_gene: TRBJ2-4; v_gene: TRBV4-1; CDR3aa: CASSHLAGGQNIQYF
j_gene: TRBJ1-4; v_gene: TRBV6-2/TRBV6-3; CDR3aa: CASSPGQTNEKLFF
j_gene: TRBJ1-4; v_gene: TRBV5-1; CDR3aa: CASSPGTGGSEKLFF
j_gene: TRBJ1-2; v_gene: TRBV6-5; CDR3aa: CASNRGGGELQKGGYTF
j_gene: TRBJ2-4; v_gene: TRBV5-1; CDR3aa: CASSLETGGAGNIQYF
j_gene: TRBJ2-2; v_gene: TRBV27; CDR3aa: CASSTNGPNTGELFF
j_gene: TRBJ2-2; v_gene: TRBV9; CDR3aa: CASSEGLANTGELFF
j_gene: TRBJ2-3; v_gene: TRBV9; CDR3aa: CASSPRGGDTQYF
j_gene: TRBJ1-6; v_gene: TRBV2; CDR3aa: CARSGTGNNSPLHF
j_gene: TRBJ1-2; v_gene: TRBV7-8; CDR3aa: CASGSRGYTF
j_gene: TRBJ1-5; v_gene: TRBV20-1; CDR3aa: CSAFDPRANQPQHF
j_gene: TRBJ2-5; v_gene: TRBV7-7; CDR3aa: CASSLTGPVETQYF
j_gene: TRBJ2-6; v_gene: TRBV5-1; CDR3aa: CASSPGGPSGANVLTF
j_gene: TRBJ1-2; v_gene: TRBV29-1; CDR3aa: CSVEDLAGRNGYTF
j_gene: TRBJ2-1; v_gene: TRBV6-5; CDR3aa: CASARDSAYNEQFF